This TCR beta chain appears in the sequencing data of a study of blood T cell repertoires in COVID-19. Across the whole study: Acute-phase and convalescent COVID-19 samples originated in the United States, Italy and Spain.

The repertoire was sequenced with immunoSEQ multiplex PCR; TCRdb's copy has only in-frame clones and lacks some. This sample carries some 300,000 clones, about 90% of them seen once, and the ten largest clones take 1%. V was pared by 4 bases and J by 7 bases, with 11 bases of the junction left unmatched. CDR3 length equals 15 residues. Germline values: CDR1 SGHNT, CDR2 YYREEE (reference sequence). Sequenced: PBMCs or T cells enriched from blood (not recorded which). The source of this sequence is a woman between 25 and 40 years old who had recovered from COVID-19. J is TRBJ2-7 and V is TRBV5-4; the match to TRBD2 covers 10 bases. This CDR3 is CASSLPASGGGEQYF. DNA of the CDR3: TGTGCCAGCAGCCTCCCGGCTAGCGGGGGTGGTGAGCAGTACTTC.